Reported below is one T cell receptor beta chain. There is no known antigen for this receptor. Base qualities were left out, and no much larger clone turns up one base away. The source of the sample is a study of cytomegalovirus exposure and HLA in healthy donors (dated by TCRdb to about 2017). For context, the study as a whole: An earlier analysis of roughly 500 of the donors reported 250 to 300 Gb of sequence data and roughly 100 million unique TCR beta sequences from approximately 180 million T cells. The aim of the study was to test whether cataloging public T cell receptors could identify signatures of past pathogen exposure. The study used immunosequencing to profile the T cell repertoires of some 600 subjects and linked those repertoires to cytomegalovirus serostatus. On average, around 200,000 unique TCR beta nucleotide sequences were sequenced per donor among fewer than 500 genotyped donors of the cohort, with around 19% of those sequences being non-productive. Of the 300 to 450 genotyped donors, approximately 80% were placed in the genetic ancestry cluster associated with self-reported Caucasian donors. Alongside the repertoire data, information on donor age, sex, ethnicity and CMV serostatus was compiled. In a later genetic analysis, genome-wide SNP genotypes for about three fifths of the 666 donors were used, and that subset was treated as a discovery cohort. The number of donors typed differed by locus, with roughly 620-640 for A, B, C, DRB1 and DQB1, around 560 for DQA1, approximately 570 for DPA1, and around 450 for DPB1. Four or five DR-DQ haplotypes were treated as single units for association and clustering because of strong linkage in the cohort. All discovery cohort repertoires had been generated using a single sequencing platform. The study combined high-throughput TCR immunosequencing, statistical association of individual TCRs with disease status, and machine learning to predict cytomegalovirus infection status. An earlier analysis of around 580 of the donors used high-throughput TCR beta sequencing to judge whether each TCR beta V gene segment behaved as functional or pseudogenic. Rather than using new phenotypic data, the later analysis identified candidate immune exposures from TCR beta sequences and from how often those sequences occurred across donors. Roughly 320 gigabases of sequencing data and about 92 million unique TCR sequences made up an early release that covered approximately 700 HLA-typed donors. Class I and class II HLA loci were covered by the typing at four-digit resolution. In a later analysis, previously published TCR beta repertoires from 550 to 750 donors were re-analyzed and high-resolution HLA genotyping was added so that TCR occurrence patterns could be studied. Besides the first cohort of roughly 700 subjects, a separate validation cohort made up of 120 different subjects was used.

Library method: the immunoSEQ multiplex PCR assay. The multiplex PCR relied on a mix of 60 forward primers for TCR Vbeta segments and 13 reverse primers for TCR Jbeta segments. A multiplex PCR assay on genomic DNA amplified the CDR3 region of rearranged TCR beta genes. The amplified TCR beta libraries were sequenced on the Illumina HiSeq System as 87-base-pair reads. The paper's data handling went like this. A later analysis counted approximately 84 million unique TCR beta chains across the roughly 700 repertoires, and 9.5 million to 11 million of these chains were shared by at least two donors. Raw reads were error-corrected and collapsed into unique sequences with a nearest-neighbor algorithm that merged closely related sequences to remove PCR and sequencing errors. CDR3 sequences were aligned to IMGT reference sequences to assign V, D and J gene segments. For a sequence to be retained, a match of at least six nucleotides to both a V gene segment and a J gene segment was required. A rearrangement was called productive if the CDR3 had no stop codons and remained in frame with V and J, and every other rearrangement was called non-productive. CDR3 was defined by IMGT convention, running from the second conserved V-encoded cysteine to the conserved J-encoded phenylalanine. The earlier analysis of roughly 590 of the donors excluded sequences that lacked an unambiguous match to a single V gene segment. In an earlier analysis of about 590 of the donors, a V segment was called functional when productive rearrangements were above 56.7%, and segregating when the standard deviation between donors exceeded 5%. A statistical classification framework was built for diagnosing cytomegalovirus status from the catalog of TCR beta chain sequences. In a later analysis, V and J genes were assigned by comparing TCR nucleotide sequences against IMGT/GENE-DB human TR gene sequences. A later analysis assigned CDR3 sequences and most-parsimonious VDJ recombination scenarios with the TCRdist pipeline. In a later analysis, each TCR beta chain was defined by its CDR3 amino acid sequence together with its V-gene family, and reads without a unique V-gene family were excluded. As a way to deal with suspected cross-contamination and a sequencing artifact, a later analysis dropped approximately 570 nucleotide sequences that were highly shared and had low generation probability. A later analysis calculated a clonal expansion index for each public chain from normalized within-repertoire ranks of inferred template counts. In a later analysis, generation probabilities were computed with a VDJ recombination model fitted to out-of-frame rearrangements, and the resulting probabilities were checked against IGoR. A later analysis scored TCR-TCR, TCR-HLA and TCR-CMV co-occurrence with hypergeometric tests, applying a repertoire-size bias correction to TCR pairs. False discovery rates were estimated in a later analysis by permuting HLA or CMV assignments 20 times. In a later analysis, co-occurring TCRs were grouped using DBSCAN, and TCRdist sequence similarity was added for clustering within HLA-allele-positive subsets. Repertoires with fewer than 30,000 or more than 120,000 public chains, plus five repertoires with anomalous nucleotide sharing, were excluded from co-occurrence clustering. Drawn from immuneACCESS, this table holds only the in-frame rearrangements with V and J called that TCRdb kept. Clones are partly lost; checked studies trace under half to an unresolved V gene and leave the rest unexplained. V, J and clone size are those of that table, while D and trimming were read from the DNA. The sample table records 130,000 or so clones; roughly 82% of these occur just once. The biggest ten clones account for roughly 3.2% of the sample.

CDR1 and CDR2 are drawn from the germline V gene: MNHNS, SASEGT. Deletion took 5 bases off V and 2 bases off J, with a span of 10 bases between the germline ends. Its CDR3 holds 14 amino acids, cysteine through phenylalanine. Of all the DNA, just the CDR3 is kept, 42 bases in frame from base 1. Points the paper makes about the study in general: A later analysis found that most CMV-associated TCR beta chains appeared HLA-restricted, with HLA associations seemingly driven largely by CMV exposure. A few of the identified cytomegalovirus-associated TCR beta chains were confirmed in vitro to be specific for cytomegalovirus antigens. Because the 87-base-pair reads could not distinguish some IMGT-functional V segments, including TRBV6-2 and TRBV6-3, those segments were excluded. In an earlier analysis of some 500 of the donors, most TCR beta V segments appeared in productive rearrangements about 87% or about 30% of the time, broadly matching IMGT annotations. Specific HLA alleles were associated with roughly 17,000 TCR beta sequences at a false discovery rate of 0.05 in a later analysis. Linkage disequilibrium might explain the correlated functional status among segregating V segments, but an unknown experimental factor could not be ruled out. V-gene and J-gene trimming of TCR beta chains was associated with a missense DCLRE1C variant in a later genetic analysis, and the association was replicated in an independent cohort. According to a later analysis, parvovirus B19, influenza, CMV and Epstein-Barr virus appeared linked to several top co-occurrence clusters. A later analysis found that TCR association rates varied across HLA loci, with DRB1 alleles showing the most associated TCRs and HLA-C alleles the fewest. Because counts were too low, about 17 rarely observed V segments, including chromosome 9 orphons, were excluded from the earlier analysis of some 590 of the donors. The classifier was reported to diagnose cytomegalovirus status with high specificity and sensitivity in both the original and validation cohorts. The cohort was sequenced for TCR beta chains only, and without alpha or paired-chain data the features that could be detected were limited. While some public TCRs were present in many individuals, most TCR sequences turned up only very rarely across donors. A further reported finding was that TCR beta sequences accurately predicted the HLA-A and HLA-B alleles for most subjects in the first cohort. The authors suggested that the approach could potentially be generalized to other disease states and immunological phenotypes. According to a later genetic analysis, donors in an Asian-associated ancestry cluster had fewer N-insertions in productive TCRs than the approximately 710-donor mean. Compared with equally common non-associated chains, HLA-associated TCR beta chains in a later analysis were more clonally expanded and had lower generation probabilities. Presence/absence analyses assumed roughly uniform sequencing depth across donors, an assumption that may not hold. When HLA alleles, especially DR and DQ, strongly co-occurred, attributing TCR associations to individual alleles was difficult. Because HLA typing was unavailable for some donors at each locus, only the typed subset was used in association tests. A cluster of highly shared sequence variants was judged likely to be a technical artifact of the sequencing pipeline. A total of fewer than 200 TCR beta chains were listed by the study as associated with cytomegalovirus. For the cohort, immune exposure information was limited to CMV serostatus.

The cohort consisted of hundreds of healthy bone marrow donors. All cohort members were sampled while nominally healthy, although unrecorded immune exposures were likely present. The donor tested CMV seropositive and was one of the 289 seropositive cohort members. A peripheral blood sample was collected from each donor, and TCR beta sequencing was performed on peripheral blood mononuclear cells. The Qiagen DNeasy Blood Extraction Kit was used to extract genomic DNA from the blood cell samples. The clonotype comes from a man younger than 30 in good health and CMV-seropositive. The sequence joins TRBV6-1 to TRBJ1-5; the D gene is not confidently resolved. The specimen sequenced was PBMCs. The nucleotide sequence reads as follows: TGTGCCAGCAGTATCCGAGGTGGCAATCAGCCCCAGCATTTT. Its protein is CASSIRGGNQPQHF.